The 10 T cell receptor beta chains in this list originate from one sample, sequenced in a study of T cell responses to AZD1222 COVID-19 vaccine. Method: immunoSEQ multiplex PCR; TCRdb's copy keeps in-frame clones and lacks some. Here the sample spans about 110,000 clones, about 91% being singletons. The sequencing here drew on peripheral blood, taken 28 days after the second AZD1222 dose. The receptors were sampled from an adult who received the AZD1222 COVID-19 vaccine.

The V and J genes are TRBV28 and TRBJ1-2; D not resolved. The CDR3 sequence is 12 residues long. V was shortened by 7 bases and J by 3 bases, with 9 bases between the two germline ends. CDR1 and CDR2 (germline): MDHEN, SYDVKM. The CDR3, as DNA: TGTGCCAGCAAGGCTCTCGACTATGGCTACACCTTC. This gives the protein CASKALDYGYTF.

This clone was recorded once. The CDR3 DNA reads as TGTGCCAGCAGCTTAGGACTAGCGGGAGGGTACTGGGAGTACGAGCAGTACTTC. Encoded protein: CASSLGLAGGYWEYEQYF. This chain joins TRBV7-2 and TRBJ2-7, with 14 positions matching TRBD2. Trimming took 1 base from V and 4 from J; bases not matched to a gene: 9. Germline-derived CDR1 and CDR2 are SGHTA and FQGNSA. This CDR3 is built from 18 residues. Variable domain in full (rest from reference TRBV7-2 and TRBJ2-7): GAGVSQSPSNKVTEKGKDVELRCDPISGHTALYWYRQSLGQGLEFLIYFQGNSAPDKSGLPSDRFSAERTGGSVSTLTIQRTQQEDSAVYLCASSLGLAGGYWEYEQYFGPGTRLTVT.

This clone was counted only a few times. This sequence joins TRBV4-1 and TRBJ1-4; D is unclear. Trimming left V 2 bases short and J 7 bases short, with 17 bases between. This CDR3 spans 16 amino acids. Germline assignment: CDR1 MGHRA and CDR2 YSYEKL. CDR3 nucleotide sequence: TGCGCCAGCAGCCAAACTCCGAGGCGCGACGGTGAAAAACTGTTTTTT. Amino acids: CASSQTPRRDGEKLFF.

The gene calls are TRBV30 and TRBJ1-2; D is perhaps TRBD1 (6 bases). The V and J ends lost 0 bases and 8 bases respectively, with 13 bases between them. The germline gives CDR1 GTSNPN, CDR2 SVGIG (reference sequence). The CDR3 is 13 amino acids. The CDR3 spells CAWSVQGFEGYTF. DNA for the CDR3: TGTGCCTGGAGTGTACAGGGTTTTGAAGGCTACACCTTC. Full variable domain (outside the CDR3, taken from reference TRBV30 and TRBJ1-2): SQTIHQWPATLVQPVGSPLSLECTVEGTSNPNLYWYRQAAGRGLQLLFYSVGIGQISSEVPQNLSASRPQDRQFILSSKKLLLSDSGFYLCAWSVQGFEGYTFGSGTRLTVV.

V and J are TRBV6-5 and TRBJ2-7; the D gene is possibly TRBD2 (7 bases). Trimming pared 4 bases from V and 4 bases from J, leaving 17 bases between. The germline CDR1 and CDR2 sequences are MNHEY and SVGAGI. The CDR3 is made up of 15 amino acids. The CDR3 DNA reads as TGTGCCAGCAGTTCCTCCTGGGGGGGCAGGTACGAGCAGTACTTC. It is translated as CASSSSWGGRYEQYF.

The sample holds one count of this clone. V is TRBV25-1 and J is TRBJ1-1; 8 nucleotides agree with TRBD1. This CDR3 has 17 residues. Germline values: CDR1 MGHDK, CDR2 SYGVNS. V lost 7 bases, J lost 1 base, and 14 bases stayed unmatched. CDR3 amino acids: CASTGAGQGAKNTEAFF. Written as DNA, the CDR3 is TGTGCCAGCACCGGGGCGGGCCAGGGGGCCAAGAACACTGAAGCTTTCTTT.

This rearrangement joins TRBV3-1 (or the pseudogene TRBV3-2) to TRBJ1-2; TRBD1 is a possible D gene (6 bases). Germline lookup yields CDR1 LGHDT and CDR2 YNNKEL (reference sequence). The CDR3 is 14 amino acids. Trimming stripped 1 base from V and 7 bases from J, with 13 bases between. CDR3 in amino acids: CASSQGLPQGGYTF. The CDR3 region has the DNA TGTGCCAGCAGCCAAGGGCTCCCACAGGGTGGCTACACCTTC.

The rearrangement uses TRBV18 and TRBJ2-7; D is undetermined. V lost 2 bases, J lost 2 bases, and 10 bases lay in between. The CDR3 sequence is 14 residues long. Germline CDR1 KGHSH, CDR2 LQKENI. This CDR3 reads CASSPTEGTYEQYF. For the CDR3, the DNA is TGTGCCAGCTCACCAACCGAAGGGACCTACGAGCAGTACTTC.

The chain employs TRBV10-3 and TRBJ2-7; tentative D call: TRBD1 (6 bases). Trimming cost V 3 bases and J 5 bases, with 17 bases left between them. The CDR3 has 15 amino acids. Germline CDR1 is ENHRY and CDR2 is SYGVKD. CDR3 DNA sequence: TGTGCCATCAGTGAAGGGGGAGATAGTTTGAACGAGCAGTACTTC. Protein: CAISEGGDSLNEQYF.

This chain connects TRBV4-3 to TRBJ2-6; 7 nucleotides align to TRBD2. The CDR3 is 14 amino acids. The J segment lost 15 bases and the V segment lost 0 bases, leaving 8 bases of the junction unmatched. In germline, CDR1 is LGHNA, CDR2 YSLEER. The CDR3 DNA sequence: TGCGCCAGCAGCCAAGAGTCGGACTCGGGGGGCCTGACTTTC. It specifies CASSQESDSGGLTF.